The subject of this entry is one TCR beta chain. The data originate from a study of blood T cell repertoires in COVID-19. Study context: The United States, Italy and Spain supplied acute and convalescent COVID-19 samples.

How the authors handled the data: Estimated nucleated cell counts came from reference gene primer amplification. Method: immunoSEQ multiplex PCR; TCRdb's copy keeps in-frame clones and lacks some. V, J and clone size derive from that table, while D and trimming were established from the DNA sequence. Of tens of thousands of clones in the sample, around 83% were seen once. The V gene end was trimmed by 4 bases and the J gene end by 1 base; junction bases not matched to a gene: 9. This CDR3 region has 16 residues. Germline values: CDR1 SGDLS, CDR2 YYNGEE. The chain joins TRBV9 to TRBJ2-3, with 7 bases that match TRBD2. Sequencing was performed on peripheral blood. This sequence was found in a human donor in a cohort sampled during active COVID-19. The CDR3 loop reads CASSPQRGGGTDTQYF. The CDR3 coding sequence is TGTGCCAGCAGCCCTCAGCGGGGAGGGGGCACAGATACGCAGTATTTT.